Sequencing of this T cell receptor beta chain was carried out in a study of T cells in Graves' hyperthyroidism and ophthalmopathy. Across the whole study: Peripheral blood sampling occurred at initial diagnosis, before any treatment.

This clonotype was found a few times. The CDR3 totals 14 residues. Germline values: CDR1 LNHDA, CDR2 SQIVND (reference sequence). The V gene lost 6 bases and the J gene lost 4 bases, with 15 bases spanning the gap. Regions amplified from RNA transcripts were the TCR beta CDR3 regions. HTBI primers were used for first-round RT-PCR of the TCR CDR3. TCRdb re-analysed the multiplex PCR reads in MiXCR, keeping a single row per CDR3 protein. The sample records hundreds of thousands of distinct CDR3 sequences, more than 12% being singletons. The study left out patients who had uncontrolled infection, other autoimmune disease, pregnancy or lactation.

The sequence was collected from a woman aged 45 to 65 with Graves' ophthalmopathy. The genes are TRBV19 and TRBJ1-1; maybe TRBD1 (5 bases). The sample taken for sequencing was blood. The CDR3: CASRGLLRGTEAFF. In nucleotides, the CDR3 is TGTGCCAGTAGGGGACTCCTCCGAGGCACTGAAGCTTTCTTT.